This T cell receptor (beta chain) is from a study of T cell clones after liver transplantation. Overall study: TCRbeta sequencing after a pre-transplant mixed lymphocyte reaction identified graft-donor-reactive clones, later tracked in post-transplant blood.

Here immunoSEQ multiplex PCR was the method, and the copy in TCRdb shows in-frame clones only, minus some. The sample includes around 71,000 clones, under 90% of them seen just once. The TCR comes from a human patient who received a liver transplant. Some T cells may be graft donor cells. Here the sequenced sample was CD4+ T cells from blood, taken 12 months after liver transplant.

The CDR3 nucleotides are TGTGCCTGGAGGGGGGCAACTAATGAAAAACTGTTTTTT. This sequence encodes CAWRGATNEKLFF. The genes are TRBV30 and TRBJ1-4; D might be TRBD1 (5 bases). Trimming left V 3 bases short and J 0 bases short, with 5 bases between. The CDR3 runs 13 residues. Germline lookup yields CDR1 GTSNPN and CDR2 SVGIG (reference sequence).